This T cell receptor (beta chain) stems from a study of metastatic and nonmetastatic thyroid tumors (dated by TCRdb to 2019 to 2021). Describing the broader study: Repertoires were compared across peripheral blood and tumor or nodule tissue samples from malignant and benign thyroid patients. Results and caveats for the whole study, not just this receptor: In both blood and tumor samples, TCR beta diversity was reported to be significantly higher in malignant tumors than in benign nodules.

The sample holds many counts of this clone. Its recognized antigen is unknown. The sample holds no much larger clone one base away, and base qualities are not on file. None of the patients had been given any treatment before thyroid surgery. Patient clinical samples collected from about 2012 to 2018 were retrospectively analysed using T-cell receptor beta sequencing. The CDR3, from cysteine to phenylalanine, totals 15 residues. Of the read, only the CDR3 DNA is kept; its 45 bases are in frame from base 1. Per the germline V gene (reference sequence), DFQATT is the CDR1 and SNEGSKA is the CDR2. Trimmed from V: 1 base; trimmed from J: 7 bases; junction bases lacking a gene match: 10. Library preparation was by PCR. These reads were obtained on an Illumina HiSeq 4000. High-throughput sequencing was used to profile the TCR beta-chain CDR3 region of each patient. In the source study's methods: The researchers built a classifier to tell apart papillary thyroid cancer patients with distant metastasis, based on CDR3 differences among clinicopathological groups. The Shannon index was used to assess repertoire diversity, and the Morisita-Horn index was used to assess tumor-blood repertoire similarity. Using fastp at Q25 and MiXCR, TCRdb reprocessed the public reads and kept productive beta chains. These V and J calls rely on TCRdb rather than the paper's analysis. Here the sample has under 75,000 clones; less than 20% occur a single time. The ten top clones hold about 13% of the sample.

The chain links TRBV20-1 with TRBJ2-3; TRBD2 matches 8 bases in the middle. The source is a female donor with papillary thyroid cancer or a benign thyroid nodule (not recorded which). Some clones in this sample may be carry-over from other donors' samples. The sequenced material came from blood. Here is the DNA: TGCAGTGCTAGAGCTCACCGGACTAGCTCTTATACGCAGTATTTT. The translation is CSARAHRTSSYTQYF.